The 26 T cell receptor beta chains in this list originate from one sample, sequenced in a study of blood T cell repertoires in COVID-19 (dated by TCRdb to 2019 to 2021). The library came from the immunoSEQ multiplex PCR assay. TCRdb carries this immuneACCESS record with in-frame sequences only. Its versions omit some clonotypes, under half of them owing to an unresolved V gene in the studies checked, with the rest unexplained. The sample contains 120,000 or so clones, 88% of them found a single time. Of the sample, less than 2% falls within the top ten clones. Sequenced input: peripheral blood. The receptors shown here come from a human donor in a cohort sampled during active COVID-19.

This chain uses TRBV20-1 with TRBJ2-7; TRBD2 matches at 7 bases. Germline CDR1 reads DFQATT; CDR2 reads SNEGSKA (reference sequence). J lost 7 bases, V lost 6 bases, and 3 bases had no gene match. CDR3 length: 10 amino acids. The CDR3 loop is CSAIGGEQYF. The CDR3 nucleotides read TGCAGTGCCATCGGGGGGGAGCAGTACTTC.

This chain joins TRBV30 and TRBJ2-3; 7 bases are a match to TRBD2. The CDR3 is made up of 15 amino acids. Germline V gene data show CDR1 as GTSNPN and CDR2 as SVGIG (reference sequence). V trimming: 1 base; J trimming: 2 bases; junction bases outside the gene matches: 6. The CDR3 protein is CAWSGEGGVTDTQYF. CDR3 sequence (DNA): TGTGCCTGGAGTGGGGAGGGAGGGGTCACAGATACGCAGTATTTT.

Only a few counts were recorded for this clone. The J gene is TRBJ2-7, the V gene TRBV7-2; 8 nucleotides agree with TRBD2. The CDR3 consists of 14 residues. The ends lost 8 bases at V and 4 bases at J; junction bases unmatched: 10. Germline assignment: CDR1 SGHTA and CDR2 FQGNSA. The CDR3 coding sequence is TGTGCCAGCGCCTCGACCGGGACTAGTTACGAGCAGTACTTC. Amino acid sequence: CASASTGTSYEQYF.

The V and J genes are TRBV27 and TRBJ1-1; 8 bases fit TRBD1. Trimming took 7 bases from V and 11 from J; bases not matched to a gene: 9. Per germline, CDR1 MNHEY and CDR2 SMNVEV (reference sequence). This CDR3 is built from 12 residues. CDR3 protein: CASIAGTGLAFF. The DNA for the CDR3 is TGTGCCAGCATCGCCGGGACAGGATTGGCTTTCTTT.

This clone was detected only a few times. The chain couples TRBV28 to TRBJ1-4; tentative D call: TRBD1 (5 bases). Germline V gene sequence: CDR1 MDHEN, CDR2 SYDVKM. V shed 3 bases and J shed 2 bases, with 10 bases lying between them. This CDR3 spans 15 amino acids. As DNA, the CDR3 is TGTGCCAGCAGTTTGGCAGGGAAGACTAATGAAAAACTGTTTTTT. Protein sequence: CASSLAGKTNEKLFF.

CDR3: CATSDSAAGVFAYNEQFF. The CDR3 DNA sequence: TGTGCCACCAGTGATTCGGCGGCGGGGGTGTTCGCCTACAATGAGCAGTTCTTC. V is TRBV24-1 and J is TRBJ2-1; 7 bases line up with TRBD2. This CDR3 has 18 amino acids. Per germline, CDR1 KGHDR and CDR2 SFDVKD. J was trimmed by 2 bases and V by 2 bases; bases with no gene match: 11.

DNA for the CDR3: TGCGCCAGCAGCCACTCCTCTCGGGAGCAGTACTTC. It is translated as CASSHSSREQYF. The chain is built from TRBV4-1 and TRBJ2-7; no clear D gene. This CDR3 spans 12 amino acids. The ends were cut back, 3 bases at V and 7 bases at J, with 10 bases in the middle. From germline, CDR1 is MGHRA and CDR2 YSYEKL.

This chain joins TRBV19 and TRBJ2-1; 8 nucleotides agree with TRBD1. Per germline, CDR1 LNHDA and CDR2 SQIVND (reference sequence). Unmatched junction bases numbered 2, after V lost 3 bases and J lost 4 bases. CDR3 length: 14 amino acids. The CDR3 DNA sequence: TGTGCCAGTAGTATTGGGACAGGTTACAATGAGCAGTTCTTC. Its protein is CASSIGTGYNEQFF.

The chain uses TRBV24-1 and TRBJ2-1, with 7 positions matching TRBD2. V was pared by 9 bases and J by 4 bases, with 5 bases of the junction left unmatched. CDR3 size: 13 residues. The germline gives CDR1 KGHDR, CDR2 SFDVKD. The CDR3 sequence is CATAWGGYNEQFF. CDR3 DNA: TGTGCCACCGCTTGGGGGGGTTACAATGAGCAGTTCTTC.

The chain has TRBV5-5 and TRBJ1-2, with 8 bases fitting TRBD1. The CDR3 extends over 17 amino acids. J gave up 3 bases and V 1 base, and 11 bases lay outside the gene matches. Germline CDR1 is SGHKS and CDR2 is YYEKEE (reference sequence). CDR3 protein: CASSLRPQTGAYYGYTF. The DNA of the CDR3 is TGTGCCAGCAGCTTGCGGCCCCAGACAGGGGCTTACTATGGCTACACCTTC. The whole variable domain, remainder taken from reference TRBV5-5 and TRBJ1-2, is DAGVTQSPTHLIKTRGQQVTLRCSPISGHKSVSWYQQVLGQGPQFIFQYYEKEERGRGNFPDRFSARQFPNYSSELNVNALLLGDSALYLCASSLRPQTGAYYGYTFGSGTRLTVV.

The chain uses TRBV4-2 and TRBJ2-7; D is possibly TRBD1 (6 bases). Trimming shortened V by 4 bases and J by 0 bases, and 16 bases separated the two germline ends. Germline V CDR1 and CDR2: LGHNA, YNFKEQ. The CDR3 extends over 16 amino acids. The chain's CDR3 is CASSPHEGERSYEQYF. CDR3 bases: TGTGCCAGCAGCCCGCACGAGGGGGAGCGCTCCTACGAGCAGTACTTC.

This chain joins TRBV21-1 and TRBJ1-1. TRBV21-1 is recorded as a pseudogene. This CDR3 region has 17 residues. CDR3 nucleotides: TGTGCCAGCAGCCGACCTCTACACATAAGGGGCGGGGATGAAGCTTTCTTT. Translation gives CASSRPLHIRGGDEAFF.

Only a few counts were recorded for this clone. CDR3 region: CASSVRGSYNEQFF. DNA for the CDR3: TGTGCCAGCAGTGTGCGGGGCTCCTACAATGAGCAGTTCTTC. The chain has TRBV2 and TRBJ2-1, with D possibly matching TRBD2 (6 bases). CDR1 SNHLY and CDR2 FYNNEI come from the germline V gene. The CDR3 sequence is 14 residues long. V shed 4 bases and J shed 0 bases, with 7 bases lying between them.

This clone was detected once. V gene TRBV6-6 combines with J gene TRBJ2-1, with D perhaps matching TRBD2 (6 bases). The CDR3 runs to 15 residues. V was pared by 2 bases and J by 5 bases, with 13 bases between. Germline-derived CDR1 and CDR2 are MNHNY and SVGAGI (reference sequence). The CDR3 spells CASSYTRDSNNEQFF. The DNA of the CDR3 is TGTGCCAGCAGTTACACTCGGGACTCGAACAATGAGCAGTTCTTC.

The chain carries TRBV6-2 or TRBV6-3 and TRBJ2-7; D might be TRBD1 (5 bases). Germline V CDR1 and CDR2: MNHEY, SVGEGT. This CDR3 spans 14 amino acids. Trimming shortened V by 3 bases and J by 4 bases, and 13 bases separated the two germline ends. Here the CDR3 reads CASSYQQGWYEQYF. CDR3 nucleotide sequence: TGTGCCAGCAGTTATCAGCAGGGTTGGTACGAGCAGTACTTC.

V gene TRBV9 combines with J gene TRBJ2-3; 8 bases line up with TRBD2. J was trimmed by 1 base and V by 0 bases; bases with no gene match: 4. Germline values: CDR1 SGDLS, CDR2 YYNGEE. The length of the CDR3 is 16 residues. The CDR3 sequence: CASSVVPAGGTDTQYF. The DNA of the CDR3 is TGTGCCAGCAGCGTAGTTCCAGCGGGGGGCACAGATACGCAGTATTTT.

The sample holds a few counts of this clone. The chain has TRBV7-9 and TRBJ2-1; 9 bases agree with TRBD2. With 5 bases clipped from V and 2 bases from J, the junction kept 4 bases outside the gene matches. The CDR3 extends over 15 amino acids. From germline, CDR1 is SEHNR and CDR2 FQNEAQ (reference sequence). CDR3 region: CASSNLAGTYNEQFF. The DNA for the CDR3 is TGTGCCAGCAGCAACCTAGCGGGAACCTACAATGAGCAGTTCTTC.

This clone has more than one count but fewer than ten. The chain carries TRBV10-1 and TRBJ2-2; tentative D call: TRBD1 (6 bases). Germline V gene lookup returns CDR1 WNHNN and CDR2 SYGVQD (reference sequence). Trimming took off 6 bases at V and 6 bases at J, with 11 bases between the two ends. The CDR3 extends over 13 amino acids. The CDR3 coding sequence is TGCGCCAGCAGCATGCACAGGGCCGGGGAGCTGTTTTTT. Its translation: CASSMHRAGELFF.

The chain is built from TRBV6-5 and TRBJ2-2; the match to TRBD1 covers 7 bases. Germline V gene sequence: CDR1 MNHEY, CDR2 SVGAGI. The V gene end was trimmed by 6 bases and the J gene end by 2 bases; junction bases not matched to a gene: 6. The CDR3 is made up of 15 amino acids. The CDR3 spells CASSKQGLNTGELFF. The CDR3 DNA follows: TGTGCCAGCAGCAAACAGGGGTTAAACACCGGGGAGCTGTTTTTT.

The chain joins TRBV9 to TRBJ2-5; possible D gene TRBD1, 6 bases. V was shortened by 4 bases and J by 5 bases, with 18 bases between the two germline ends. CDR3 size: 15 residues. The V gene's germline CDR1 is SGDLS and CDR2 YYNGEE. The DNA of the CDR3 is TGTGCCAGCAGCCCCCCCCCGGGACACGCGGAGACCCAGTACTTC. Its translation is CASSPPPGHAETQYF.

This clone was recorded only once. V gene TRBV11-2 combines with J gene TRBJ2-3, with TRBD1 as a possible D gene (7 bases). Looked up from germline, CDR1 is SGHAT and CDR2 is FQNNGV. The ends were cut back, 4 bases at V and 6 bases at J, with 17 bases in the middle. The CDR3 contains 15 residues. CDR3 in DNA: TGTGCCAGCAGCTCCCTCAGGGGGGTGGTCGATACGCAGTATTTT. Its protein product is CASSSLRGVVDTQYF. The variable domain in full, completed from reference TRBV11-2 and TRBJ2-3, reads EAGVAQSPRYKIIEKRQSVAFWCNPISGHATLYWYQQILGQGPKLLIQFQNNGVVDDSQLPKDRFSAERLKGVDSTLKIQPAKLEDSAVYLCASSSLRGVVDTQYFGPGTRLTVL.

The DNA of the CDR3 is TGTGCCAGCAGCGTAGGTACTAGCGGGAGAGCTTACGAGCAGTACTTC. Its protein is CASSVGTSGRAYEQYF. This rearrangement joins TRBV9 to TRBJ2-7, with TRBD2 matching 11 bases. V trimming: 0 bases; J trimming: 4 bases; junction bases outside the gene matches: 6. CDR3 length: 16 residues. The germline gives CDR1 SGDLS, CDR2 YYNGEE.

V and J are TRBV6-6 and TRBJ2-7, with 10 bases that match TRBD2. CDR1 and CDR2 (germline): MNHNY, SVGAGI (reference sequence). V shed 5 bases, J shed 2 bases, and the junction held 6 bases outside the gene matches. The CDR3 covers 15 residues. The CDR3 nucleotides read TGTGCCAGCAGTATGACTAGCGGGCCTACCTACGAGCAGTACTTC. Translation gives CASSMTSGPTYEQYF.

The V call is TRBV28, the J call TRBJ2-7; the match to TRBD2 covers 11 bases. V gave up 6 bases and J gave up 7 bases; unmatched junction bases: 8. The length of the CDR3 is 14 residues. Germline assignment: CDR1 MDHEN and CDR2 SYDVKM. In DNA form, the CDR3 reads TGTGCCAGCAGACTAGCGGGAGAGGTGAGGGAGCAGTACTTC. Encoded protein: CASRLAGEVREQYF.

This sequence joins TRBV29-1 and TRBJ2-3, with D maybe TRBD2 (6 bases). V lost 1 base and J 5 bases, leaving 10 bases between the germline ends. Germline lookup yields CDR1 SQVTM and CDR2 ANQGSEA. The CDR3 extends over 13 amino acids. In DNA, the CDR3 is TGCAGCGTTGAAGGGACTATAGGAGATACGCAGTATTTT. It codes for CSVEGTIGDTQYF.

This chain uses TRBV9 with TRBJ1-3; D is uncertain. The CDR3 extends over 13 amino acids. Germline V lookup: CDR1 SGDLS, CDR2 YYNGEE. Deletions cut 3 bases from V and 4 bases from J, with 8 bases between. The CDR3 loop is CASSDPLGNTIYF. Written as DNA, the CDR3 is TGTGCCAGCAGCGACCCGCTAGGAAACACCATATATTTT.